This passage covers 4 T cell receptor beta chains from one sample sequenced in a study of monozygotic twins with inflammatory bowel disease. From its re-call of the 5' RACE reads, TCRdb lists each CDR3 protein once, without DNA. The sample totals about 330,000 distinct CDR3 sequences. Sequenced sample: blood. Receptor source: a human donor with ulcerative colitis or Crohn's disease, or a healthy co-twin of an affected twin (not recorded which).

V and J are TRBV29-1 and TRBJ1-1. The CDR3 totals 12 residues. Germline V gene sequence: CDR1 SQVTM, CDR2 ANQGSEA. CDR3 residues: CSVVEVGTEAFF.

The chain employs TRBV6-1 and TRBJ2-2; TCRdb calls TRBD1, which cannot be checked without DNA. The CDR3 is 15 residues long. CDR1 is MNHNS, CDR2 SASEGT, per germline. The CDR3: CASRETGRRTGELFF.

This rearrangement joins TRBV19 to TRBJ2-1; with no DNA, the TCRdb D assignment of TRBD1 cannot be verified. CDR3 length: 14 residues. The V gene's germline CDR1 is LNHDA and CDR2 SQIVND (reference sequence). This CDR3 is CASTRLPGGNEQFF.

CDR3 loop: CASSVVGGETYEQYF. The V call is TRBV7-6, the J call TRBJ2-7; TCRdb's D call of TRBD2 is untestable without DNA. The CDR3 is 15 residues long. Germline-derived CDR1 and CDR2 are SGHVS and FNYEAQ.